The 29 T cell receptor beta chains below come from one sample, sequenced in a study of OX40 agonist ivuxolimab in advanced cancers. Profiling relied on immunoSEQ multiplex PCR, and the TCRdb table lists in-frame clones only, not all of them. This sample yields 20,000 to 25,000 clones, of which 65% to 85% are seen a single time; more than 6.5% belongs to the top ten. The specimen was CD4+ or CD8+ T cells sorted from blood, collected in a trial of the OX40 agonist ivuxolimab. Receptors originate from an adult with an advanced solid tumor such as melanoma, head and neck, liver or kidney cancer.

This chain links TRBV2 with TRBJ2-3, with 8 bases that match TRBD2. This CDR3 has 16 amino acids. Germline CDR1 SNHLY, CDR2 FYNNEI. Trimming removed 5 bases from V and 5 bases from J; junction bases left unmatched: 12. CDR3 bases: TGTGCCAGCAGTCTCATTCCAGCGGGGGAACAAGATACGCAGTATTTT. This gives the protein CASSLIPAGEQDTQYF.

This clone appeared a few times. The rearrangement links TRBV7-9 to TRBJ2-7; possible D gene TRBD1, 7 bases. The germline V gene encodes CDR1 SEHNR and CDR2 FQNEAQ (reference sequence). The CDR3 runs 17 residues. Trimming took 2 bases from V and 2 from J, leaving 19 bases between them. The CDR3 reads CASSLRVAGTGAYEQYF. The DNA for the CDR3 is TGTGCCAGCAGCTTAAGGGTGGCGGGAACAGGGGCCTACGAGCAGTACTTC.

This clone was recorded only once. V gene TRBV5-1 combines with J gene TRBJ2-3; the D gene is possibly TRBD2 (5 bases). The V end lost 4 bases, the J end lost 0 bases, and 21 bases lay between the germline ends. Germline V gene sequence: CDR1 SGHRS, CDR2 YFSETQ. The CDR3 covers 18 residues. CDR3 nucleotides: TGCGCCAGCAGCCGCCCTCGGGGTCCTGGGTTGAGCACAGATACGCAGTATTTT. Translating gives CASSRPRGPGLSTDTQYF.

The gene calls are TRBV7-9 and TRBJ2-7; 9 bases match TRBD1. The CDR3 contains 14 residues. Trimming at V came to 5 bases and at J to 6 bases, leaving 8 bases not matched to a gene. Germline lookup yields CDR1 SEHNR and CDR2 FQNEAQ (reference sequence). CDR3 residues: CASSGRDRAGEQYF. The CDR3 DNA follows: TGTGCCAGCAGCGGGAGGGACAGGGCTGGCGAGCAGTACTTC.

The chain recombines TRBV29-1 with TRBJ2-3, with 11 bases matching TRBD2. CDR1 SQVTM and CDR2 ANQGSEA come from the germline V gene. V lost 4 bases and J lost 4; bases outside the gene matches: 13. This CDR3 region has 17 residues. The CDR3 loop reads CSVGLAGILLAADTQYF. The CDR3 DNA follows: TGCAGCGTTGGACTAGCGGGGATATTACTGGCGGCAGATACGCAGTATTTT.

The V gene is TRBV27, the J gene TRBJ2-7, with D perhaps assigned TRBD1 or TRBD2 (6 bases each). Germline CDR1 reads MNHEY; CDR2 reads SMNVEV (reference sequence). This CDR3 contains 13 residues. Trimming took 10 bases from V and 2 from J, leaving 15 bases between them. CDR3 DNA sequence: TGTGCCACCAGACGGGGGCCGACCTACGAGCAGTACTTC. This encodes CATRRGPTYEQYF.

J is TRBJ2-7 and V is TRBV7-8; 7 bases are a match to TRBD2. This CDR3 region has 13 residues. Trimming took 1 base from V and 7 from J; bases not matched to a gene: 4. In germline, CDR1 is SGHVS, CDR2 FQNEAQ. CDR3 region: CASSLVSRGEQYF. DNA for the CDR3: TGTGCCAGCAGCTTAGTGTCGCGGGGGGAGCAGTACTTC.

This clone occurred once. As DNA, the CDR3 is TGTGCCAGCAGTTTAAATCCGGGACATTCGGACACCGGGGAGCTGTTTTTT. It yields the protein CASSLNPGHSDTGELFF. This chain links TRBV27 with TRBJ2-2; a weak D match, TRBD1 (6 bases). CDR1 MNHEY and CDR2 SMNVEV come from the germline V gene (reference sequence). V lost 2 bases and J lost 3, with 16 bases in between. The length of the CDR3 is 17 residues.

The chain combines TRBV5-4 with TRBJ1-4, with D possibly being TRBD1 (6 bases). The length of the CDR3 is 16 residues. Germline V gene lookup returns CDR1 SGHNT and CDR2 YYREEE (reference sequence). V gave up 0 bases and J gave up 2 bases, with 11 bases separating them. CDR3 in amino acids: CASSLGGARTNEKLFF. In nucleotides, the CDR3 is TGTGCCAGCAGCTTGGGGGGGGCGCGGACTAATGAAAAACTGTTTTTT.

This clone was detected only once. This chain uses TRBV27 with TRBJ2-1; D perhaps matches TRBD2 (6 bases). Trimming shortened V by 10 bases and J by 10 bases, and 32 bases separated the two germline ends. Germline V gives CDR1 MNHEY, CDR2 SMNVEV (reference sequence). CDR3 length: 17 residues. CDR3 sequence reads: CATYGVAADRGIAEQFF. The CDR3, as DNA: TGTGCCACTTACGGAGTAGCGGCGGACCGTGGGATAGCAGAGCAGTTCTTC.

This clone has a handful of counts. The V call is TRBV9, the J call TRBJ2-2, with D hard to call. The CDR3 sequence is 12 residues long. Trimming removed 4 bases from V and 5 bases from J, with 6 bases in between. CDR1 is SGDLS, CDR2 YYNGEE, per germline. The DNA of the CDR3 is TGTGCCAGCAGCACCCGAACCGGGGAGCTGTTTTTT. Protein product: CASSTRTGELFF.

In nucleotides, the CDR3 is TGTGCCAGCAGCTCCCCGGGACAGAACTACAATGAGCAGTTCTTC. This sequence encodes CASSSPGQNYNEQFF. The chain employs TRBV7-3 and TRBJ2-1, with 7 bases matching TRBD1. Germline CDR1 is SGHTA and CDR2 is FQGTGA. The trim removed 4 bases at V and 3 bases at J, leaving 6 bases unmatched. This CDR3 comprises 15 residues.

The rearrangement links TRBV4-3 to TRBJ1-1; D is perhaps TRBD1 (6 bases). Between the trimmed V and J ends, which lost 7 bases and 1 base, there was a span of 16 bases. The CDR3 has 15 residues. The germline gives CDR1 LGHNA, CDR2 YSLEER. The CDR3 DNA is TGCGCCAGCACCCCAGGAGGGGGGGAGAACACTGAAGCTTTCTTT. It encodes CASTPGGGENTEAFF.

The chain joins TRBV7-2 to TRBJ2-1, with 7 nucleotides matching TRBD1. This CDR3 is built from 15 residues. CDR1 and CDR2 (germline): SGHTA, FQGNSA. V trimming: 1 base; J trimming: 3 bases; junction bases outside the gene matches: 3. Here the CDR3 DNA reads TGTGCCAGCAGCTTAGGGGGACAGATCTACAATGAGCAGTTCTTC. It encodes CASSLGGQIYNEQFF.

The chain carries TRBV6-6 and TRBJ1-1, with 10 bases matching TRBD1. Germline trimming cut 4 bases from V and 1 base from J; bases unmatched to any gene: 0. Germline V gene sequence: CDR1 MNHNY, CDR2 SVGAGI (reference sequence). This CDR3 comprises 14 residues. CDR3 in DNA: TGTGCCAGCAGTTGGGACAGGGGGAACACTGAAGCTTTCTTT. This translates into CASSWDRGNTEAFF.

This clone showed up just a few times. The rearrangement joins TRBV4-3 to TRBJ2-7; the D gene could be TRBD1 or TRBD2 (5 bases each). This CDR3 is 14 amino acids long. V was cut by 4 bases and J by 6 bases, with 16 bases left in between. Germline lookup yields CDR1 LGHNA and CDR2 YSLEER. The CDR3 region has the DNA TGCGCCAGCAGCCCGACCCCGATGGGGACCGAGCAGTACTTC. This codes for CASSPTPMGTEQYF.

This sequence joins TRBV9 and TRBJ1-6; the D is unclear. CDR3 length: 18 amino acids. The germline gives CDR1 SGDLS, CDR2 YYNGEE. With 4 bases removed from V and 5 bases from J, the gap between germline ends came to 22 bases. Here the CDR3 DNA reads TGTGCCAGCAGCCCCCATGAGGACCGATGGGCCCATAATTCACCCCTCCACTTT. It translates to CASSPHEDRWAHNSPLHF.

The V and J genes are TRBV6-6 and TRBJ1-5, with D uncertain. The CDR3 is 15 amino acids. The germline CDR1 and CDR2 sequences are MNHNY and SVGAGI (reference sequence). V was clipped by 2 bases and J by 1 base, with 9 bases between them. Written as DNA, the CDR3 is TGTGCCAGCAGTTACCTTTTTGGAAGCAATCAGCCCCAGCATTTT. Translation: CASSYLFGSNQPQHF.

This rearrangement joins TRBV6-5 to TRBJ2-1; 8 nucleotides align to TRBD1. Germline trimming cut 6 bases from V and 4 bases from J; bases unmatched to any gene: 2. CDR1 MNHEY and CDR2 SVGAGI come from the germline V gene. This CDR3 has 13 residues. CDR3 sequence reads: CASSQGAYNEQFF. The CDR3 bases are TGTGCCAGCAGCCAGGGGGCGTACAATGAGCAGTTCTTC.

This clone was seen more than once but under ten times. The chain combines TRBV4-3 with TRBJ2-7; tentative D call: TRBD2 (7 bases). V gave up 2 bases and J gave up 4 bases, with 15 bases separating them. CDR3 length equals 15 residues. CDR1 is LGHNA, CDR2 YSLEER, per germline. The CDR3 loop reads CASSQQGGGSYEQYF. The CDR3 DNA is TGCGCCAGCAGCCAACAAGGGGGGGGGTCGTACGAGCAGTACTTC.

The V gene is TRBV4-3, the J gene TRBJ2-3, with D perhaps being TRBD1 or TRBD2 (5 bases each). The V gene lost 4 bases and the J gene lost 6 bases, with 17 bases spanning the gap. CDR3 length: 15 residues. Germline lookup yields CDR1 LGHNA and CDR2 YSLEER. The CDR3 reads CASSLGTFSSDTQYF. The CDR3 coding sequence is TGCGCCAGCAGCCTTGGGACCTTTTCTTCCGATACGCAGTATTTT.

The chain employs TRBV4-1 and TRBJ1-1; 7 bases agree with TRBD1. The CDR3 runs to 14 residues. V lost 2 bases to trimming and J lost 5 bases; unmatched junction nucleotides: 5. CDR1 and CDR2 from the germline V gene are MGHRA and YSYEKL. The CDR3 nucleotides read TGCGCCAGCAGCCAACAGGGGGGATGGACTGAAGCTTTCTTT. It encodes CASSQQGGWTEAFF.

The rearrangement uses TRBV2 and TRBJ1-6; a possible D gene is TRBD1 (6 bases). V lost 8 bases, J lost 8 bases, and 19 bases lay in between. CDR1 and CDR2 (germline): SNHLY, FYNNEI. CDR3 size: 15 residues. CDR3 DNA sequence: TGTGCCAGCCGAAATGCGAACAGGGACTATTCACCCCTCCACTTT. This codes for CASRNANRDYSPLHF.

This clone was seen only once. The chain employs TRBV5-6 and TRBJ1-2; 7 nucleotides line up with TRBD1. CDR3 size: 13 residues. In germline, CDR1 is SGHDT, CDR2 YYEEEE. Trimming took 5 bases from V and 2 from J; bases not matched to a gene: 3. In DNA, the CDR3 is TGTGCCAGCAGTCCGACAGGGAACTATGGCTACACCTTC. This sequence encodes CASSPTGNYGYTF.

The chain employs TRBV4-1 and TRBJ1-4; D is unresolved. Germline V lookup: CDR1 MGHRA, CDR2 YSYEKL. This CDR3 is built from 16 residues. Trimming removed 1 base from V and 8 bases from J, with 17 bases in between. Written as DNA, the CDR3 is TGCGCCAGCAGCCAAGGAAAGGAGGGCTTATCGGAAAAACTGTTTTTT. Translation: CASSQGKEGLSEKLFF.

The gene calls are TRBV29-1 and TRBJ2-1; 8 bases are a match to TRBD2. The CDR3 totals 15 residues. With V trimmed by 0 bases and J by 8 bases, 9 bases remained unmatched. Germline V CDR1 and CDR2: SQVTM, ANQGSEA. The CDR3 loop reads CSVEESGLAADEQFF. The CDR3 nucleotides are TGCAGCGTTGAAGAATCTGGACTAGCCGCCGATGAGCAGTTCTTC.

This sequence joins TRBV29-1 and TRBJ2-7, with D maybe TRBD1 (6 bases). CDR1 is SQVTM and CDR2 is ANQGSEA in the germline V gene. V lost 0 bases, J lost 9 bases, and 12 bases lay in between. CDR3 length: 12 residues. The CDR3 sequence: CSVEESGHRQYF. CDR3 in DNA: TGCAGCGTTGAAGAATCGGGACACCGGCAGTACTTC.

This rearrangement joins TRBV27 to TRBJ2-1; 9 nucleotides align to TRBD2. V was pared by 4 bases and J by 6 bases, with 10 bases of the junction left unmatched. Germline values: CDR1 MNHEY, CDR2 SMNVEV (reference sequence). The CDR3 is 16 residues long. The CDR3 bases are TGTGCCAGCAGTTCGCCCCAGGCGGGGGGGCTCAATGAGCAGTTCTTC. It specifies CASSSPQAGGLNEQFF.

This clone was counted between two and nine times. Other nucleotide sequences in the sample specify the same CDR3. The V call is TRBV19, the J call TRBJ2-1; either TRBD1 or TRBD2 may fit D (5 bases each). This CDR3 has 12 residues. Germline CDR1 LNHDA, CDR2 SQIVND (reference sequence). V gave up 3 bases and J gave up 6 bases, with 6 bases separating them. In DNA, the CDR3 is TGTGCCAGTAGTATCGGGGCCAATGAGCAGTTCTTC. Translated: CASSIGANEQFF.